Listed below are T cell receptor beta chains from one sample, sequenced in a study of shared clonotypes between healthy human individuals. Assay used: immunoSEQ multiplex PCR; TCRdb lists only in-frame clones, some missing. The top ten hold less than 2% of the sample, which has about 2.1 million clones, 90% to 95% seen once. Input material: naive CD8+ T cells from PBMCs. These receptors were obtained from a man aged 18-30 years in good health. Some clones in this sample may be carry-over from other donors' samples. The CDR3 runs from the conserved cysteine through the conserved F or W. A D gene is named only where the DNA matches it firmly. Clone size, where shown, is once, few, many, or a class for clones that have expanded.

J gene: TRBJ2-3
clone size: -
D gene: -
V gene: TRBV27
CDR3 DNA: TGTGCCAGCAGCCTAGAGAGGCTAGCAATGGGGGATACGCAGTATTTT
CDR3 protein: CASSLERLAMGDTQYF

J gene: TRBJ1-3
clone size: few
D gene: -
V gene: TRBV5-1
CDR3 DNA: TGCGCCAGCAGCTTGGAGGGGACAACTGGAAACACCATATATTTT
CDR3 protein: CASSLEGTTGNTIYF

J gene: TRBJ2-2
clone size: -
D gene: -
V gene: TRBV6-5
CDR3 DNA: TGTGCCAGCAGTTACGCCCTCGTTGGGACCGGGGAGCTGTTTTTT
CDR3 protein: CASSYALVGTGELFF

J gene: TRBJ2-5
clone size: -
D gene: -
V gene: TRBV21-1
CDR3 DNA: TGTGCCAGCAGCAAAGCTTTCGAGCGGGGGATTCAAGAGACCCAGTACTTC
CDR3 protein: CASSKAFERGIQETQYF

J gene: TRBJ1-2
clone size: -
D gene: -
V gene: TRBV9
CDR3 DNA: TGTGCCAGCGCTACTTCGGGGGCTAACTATGGCTACACCTTC
CDR3 protein: CASATSGANYGYTF

J gene: TRBJ2-5
clone size: -
D gene: -
V gene: TRBV10-1
CDR3 DNA: TGCGCCAGCAGGCACCAGGGGACAGTGTCGGAGGGGACCCAGTACTTC
CDR3 protein: CASRHQGTVSEGTQYF

J gene: TRBJ2-2
clone size: -
D gene: -
V gene: TRBV29-1
CDR3 DNA: TGCAGCGTTGACAGGGTGAACACCGGGGAGCTGTTTTTT
CDR3 protein: CSVDRVNTGELFF

J gene: TRBJ2-1
clone size: -
D gene: TRBD2
V gene: TRBV5-4
CDR3 DNA: TGTGCCAGCAGCGGCCTAGGTAGCGGGAGGGAGCAGTTCTTC
CDR3 protein: CASSGLGSGREQFF

J gene: TRBJ2-3
clone size: -
D gene: -
V gene: TRBV10-3
CDR3 DNA: TGTGCCATCGGTCCCAAACCGGGACGGGACACAGATACGCAGTATTTT
CDR3 protein: CAIGPKPGRDTDTQYF

J gene: TRBJ2-7
clone size: -
D gene: -
V gene: TRBV7-2
CDR3 DNA: TGTGCCAGCAGCTTAGGGGTCCTCTACGAGCAGTACTTC
CDR3 protein: CASSLGVLYEQYF

J gene: TRBJ2-7
clone size: -
D gene: -
V gene: TRBV27
CDR3 DNA: TGTGCCAGCATCGATACCGGGACCAACGTCTACGAGCAGTACTTC
CDR3 protein: CASIDTGTNVYEQYF

J gene: TRBJ1-1
clone size: -
D gene: TRBD1
V gene: TRBV28
CDR3 DNA: TGTGCCAGCACCTCTCCGGGACAGGGGCTGCGCACTGAAGCTTTCTTT
CDR3 protein: CASTSPGQGLRTEAFF

J gene: TRBJ2-7
clone size: few
D gene: -
V gene: TRBV7-9
CDR3 DNA: TGTGCCAGCAGCCCAGGGTCCTCTCTAGGGAGGTACGAGCAGTACTTC
CDR3 protein: CASSPGSSLGRYEQYF

J gene: TRBJ2-3
clone size: -
D gene: TRBD1
V gene: TRBV2
CDR3 DNA: TGTGCCAGGTCAGGGGGCCTGGGCACAGATACGCAGTATTTT
CDR3 protein: CARSGGLGTDTQYF

J gene: TRBJ1-2
clone size: once
D gene: -
V gene: TRBV10-2
CDR3 DNA: TGCGCCAGCAGTGAGGCGGGAGGCCTACCTAACTATGGCTACACCTTC
CDR3 protein: CASSEAGGLPNYGYTF

J gene: TRBJ2-7
clone size: -
D gene: TRBD2
V gene: TRBV7-9
CDR3 DNA: TGTGCCAGCAGCTTCCAGCGGGATTACGAGCAGTACTTC
CDR3 protein: CASSFQRDYEQYF

J gene: TRBJ1-5
clone size: -
D gene: -
V gene: TRBV15
CDR3 DNA: TGTGCCACCAGCAGCTATAAGGGCAATCAGCCCCAGCATTTT
CDR3 protein: CATSSYKGNQPQHF

J gene: TRBJ2-1
clone size: -
D gene: TRBD2
V gene: TRBV6-5
CDR3 DNA: TGTGCCAGCAGCCGCCGCCCTAGCGGGACCGATGAGCAGTTCTTC
CDR3 protein: CASSRRPSGTDEQFF

J gene: TRBJ2-1
clone size: -
D gene: -
V gene: TRBV7-8
CDR3 DNA: TGTGCCAGCAGCTCCCCGACAGGCGGTTCCTACAATGAGCAGTTCTTC
CDR3 protein: CASSSPTGGSYNEQFF

J gene: TRBJ1-3
clone size: once
D gene: -
V gene: TRBV27
CDR3 DNA: TGTGCCAGCAGTTGGGCGATAGGAAACACCATATATTTT
CDR3 protein: CASSWAIGNTIYF

J gene: TRBJ1-2
clone size: -
D gene: -
V gene: TRBV27
CDR3 DNA: TGTGCCAGCAGTTCGCGCGGGTTTGGCTACACCTTC
CDR3 protein: CASSSRGFGYTF

J gene: TRBJ2-1
clone size: -
D gene: TRBD1
V gene: TRBV6-1
CDR3 DNA: TGTGCCAGCAGTGAAGCACAGGGGGCGCATTACAGGGAGCAGTTCTTC
CDR3 protein: CASSEAQGAHYREQFF

J gene: TRBJ1-2
clone size: few
D gene: -
V gene: TRBV27
CDR3 DNA: TGTGCCAGCAGTTTTCGTTCCACAGGGAACTATGGCTACACCTTC
CDR3 protein: CASSFRSTGNYGYTF

J gene: TRBJ2-7
clone size: -
D gene: -
V gene: TRBV5-6
CDR3 DNA: TGTGCCAGCAGTCCTACCGGGAGTGGGTACGAGCAGTACTTC
CDR3 protein: CASSPTGSGYEQYF

J gene: TRBJ1-1
clone size: few
D gene: -
V gene: TRBV19
CDR3 DNA: TGTGCCAGTAGTATAGGGGAGGGTTTGAACACTGAAGCTTTCTTT
CDR3 protein: CASSIGEGLNTEAFF

J gene: TRBJ2-3
clone size: -
D gene: TRBD2
V gene: TRBV5-4
CDR3 DNA: TGTGCCAGCAGCTTCGGGAGCGGGAGTTGGCCAGATACGCAGTATTTT
CDR3 protein: CASSFGSGSWPDTQYF

J gene: TRBJ2-7
clone size: -
D gene: TRBD1
V gene: TRBV19
CDR3 DNA: TGTGCCAGTAGCGCCGGGACAGGACCCTACGAGCAGTACTTC
CDR3 protein: CASSAGTGPYEQYF

J gene: TRBJ2-1
clone size: -
D gene: -
V gene: TRBV7-9
CDR3 DNA: TGTGCCAGCAGCCCCACCGGCACTTACAATGAGCAGTTCTTC
CDR3 protein: CASSPTGTYNEQFF

J gene: TRBJ2-1
clone size: -
D gene: TRBD2
V gene: TRBV7-9
CDR3 DNA: TGTGCCAGCAGACTAGCGGGAGGGCGCTACAATGAGCAGTTCTTC
CDR3 protein: CASRLAGGRYNEQFF

J gene: TRBJ2-7
clone size: -
D gene: -
V gene: TRBV11-2
CDR3 DNA: TGTGCCAGCAGTGACGGGGCTTACTACGAGCAGTACTTC
CDR3 protein: CASSDGAYYEQYF

J gene: TRBJ1-1
clone size: few
D gene: -
V gene: TRBV29-1
CDR3 DNA: TGCAGCGCCAACAGAGGCACTGAAGCTTTCTTT
CDR3 protein: CSANRGTEAFF

J gene: TRBJ1-1
clone size: -
D gene: TRBD1
V gene: TRBV30
CDR3 DNA: TGTGCCGGCAACTTACAGGGGGCGAACACTGAAGCTTTCTTT
CDR3 protein: CAGNLQGANTEAFF

J gene: TRBJ2-7
clone size: once
D gene: TRBD2
V gene: TRBV9
CDR3 DNA: TGTGCCAGCAGCCCCGGGACTAGCGGATTCTACGAGCAGTACTTC
CDR3 protein: CASSPGTSGFYEQYF

J gene: TRBJ1-2
clone size: -
D gene: -
V gene: TRBV30
CDR3 DNA: TGTGCCTGGAGTGTCGAGGCGGGTCATGGCTACACCTTC
CDR3 protein: CAWSVEAGHGYTF

J gene: TRBJ2-7
clone size: -
D gene: -
V gene: TRBV28
CDR3 DNA: TGTGCCAGCAGTTCGGTACCGGGACCACTTACGAGGGAGCAGTACTTC
CDR3 protein: CASSSVPGPLTREQYF

J gene: TRBJ2-3
clone size: -
D gene: -
V gene: TRBV27
CDR3 DNA: TGTGCCAGCAGTCTCTACAGGGCGGGGACAGATACGCAGTATTTT
CDR3 protein: CASSLYRAGTDTQYF

J gene: TRBJ1-2
clone size: -
D gene: -
V gene: TRBV7-9
CDR3 DNA: TGTGCCAGCAGCTTATCTCACGCTAACTATGGCTACACCTTC
CDR3 protein: CASSLSHANYGYTF

J gene: TRBJ1-1
clone size: -
D gene: -
V gene: TRBV7-9
CDR3 DNA: TGTGCCAGCAGTGTGGGTGGGGTCGGGCACACTGAAGCTTTCTTT
CDR3 protein: CASSVGGVGHTEAFF

J gene: TRBJ2-2
clone size: -
D gene: -
V gene: TRBV5-1
CDR3 DNA: TGCGCCAGCAGCTTACAGAAGAGCGGGGAGCTGTTTTTT
CDR3 protein: CASSLQKSGELFF

J gene: TRBJ1-4
clone size: -
D gene: -
V gene: TRBV28
CDR3 DNA: TGTGCCAGCAGGGACAGACTCCGGGGTGAAAAACTGTTTTTT
CDR3 protein: CASRDRLRGEKLFF

J gene: TRBJ2-6
clone size: -
D gene: TRBD1
V gene: TRBV18
CDR3 DNA: TGTGCCAGCTCACAGGACAGGGGGGCTGGGGCCAACGTCCTGACTTTC
CDR3 protein: CASSQDRGAGANVLTF

J gene: TRBJ1-1
clone size: -
D gene: TRBD1
V gene: TRBV5-1
CDR3 DNA: TGCGCCAGCAGCTTGGGACAGGGCATGAACACTGAAGCTTTCTTT
CDR3 protein: CASSLGQGMNTEAFF

J gene: TRBJ1-5
clone size: -
D gene: -
V gene: TRBV6-5
CDR3 DNA: TGTGTCTGTTCGGCGGGTCGAAATAGCAATCAGCCCCAGCATTTT
CDR3 protein: CVCSAGRNSNQPQHF

J gene: TRBJ1-1
clone size: -
D gene: -
V gene: TRBV19
CDR3 DNA: TGTGCCAGTAGTATCTGGAACACTGAAGCTTTCTTT
CDR3 protein: CASSIWNTEAFF

J gene: TRBJ1-2
clone size: -
D gene: -
V gene: TRBV2
CDR3 DNA: TGTGCCAGCAGTGCCGACACCCTTTACAGCCTAACCTATTATGGCTACACCTTC
CDR3 protein: CASSADTLYSLTYYGYTF

J gene: TRBJ1-4
clone size: -
D gene: -
V gene: TRBV27
CDR3 DNA: TGTGCCAGCAGTGCCGACAGAAACCAAAAACTGTTTTTT
CDR3 protein: CASSADRNQKLFF

J gene: TRBJ2-7
clone size: -
D gene: -
V gene: TRBV5-1
CDR3 DNA: TGCGCCAGCAGCTTGGCAACGGGAGCCGAGCAGTACTTC
CDR3 protein: CASSLATGAEQYF

J gene: TRBJ1-4
clone size: -
D gene: TRBD1
V gene: TRBV15
CDR3 DNA: TGTGCCACCAGCAGAGACGAGTTAGACGGACAGGGCTATGAAAAACTGTTTTTT
CDR3 protein: CATSRDELDGQGYEKLFF

J gene: TRBJ2-1
clone size: -
D gene: TRBD2
V gene: TRBV10-3
CDR3 DNA: TGTGCCATCAGTGAGTCTGTGACTAGCCCTTACAATGAGCAGTTCTTC
CDR3 protein: CAISESVTSPYNEQFF

J gene: TRBJ1-2
clone size: -
D gene: TRBD1
V gene: TRBV28
CDR3 DNA: TGTGCCAGCAGCCCCCCGAAGGGACAGGCAAACTATGGCTACACCTTC
CDR3 protein: CASSPPKGQANYGYTF